The 22 T cell receptor beta chains presented below share a single source sample, sequenced in a study of tumor-infiltrating lymphocytes in oesophageal squamous cell carcinoma. Each CDR3 protein is one row after TCRdb ran MiXCR on the PCR reads. The repertoire includes over 10,000 distinct CDR3 sequences, roughly half of them detected once, and 9% to 14% sits in the top ten. What was sequenced was blood. The receptors were gathered from a female donor with esophageal squamous cell carcinoma.

This clonotype is medium-sized (0.01 to 0.1%). The V gene is TRBV11-3, the J gene TRBJ2-2; the match to TRBD2 covers 8 bases. Germline CDR1 reads SGHNT; CDR2 reads YENEEA. The CDR3 covers 15 residues. The J segment lost 7 bases and the V segment lost 6 bases, leaving 10 bases of the junction unmatched. CDR3 loop: CASRVSGGAIGELFF. For the CDR3, the DNA is TGTGCCAGCAGGGTATCGGGGGGGGCCATCGGGGAGCTGTTTTTT.

This clonotype is medium-sized (0.01 to 0.1%) in the sample. V gene TRBV27 combines with J gene TRBJ2-6, with unresolved D. V was pared by 6 bases and J by 3 bases, with 3 bases between. Looked up from germline, CDR1 is MNHEY and CDR2 is SMNVEV (reference sequence). The CDR3 is 12 residues long. CDR3 sequence (DNA): TGTGCCAGCAGGGGTGGGGCCAACGTCCTGACTTTC. It encodes CASRGGANVLTF.

By its share, this clonotype is medium-sized (0.01 to 0.1%). The chain combines TRBV27 with TRBJ1-2; 10 nucleotides line up with TRBD1. The CDR3 loop spans 14 amino acids. J gave up 5 bases and V 2 bases, and 2 bases lay outside the gene matches. Per the germline V gene, CDR1 is MNHEY and CDR2 is SMNVEV (reference sequence). This chain's CDR3 is CASSLTGQGYGYTF. In DNA, the CDR3 is TGTGCCAGCAGTTTAACGGGACAGGGGTATGGCTACACCTTC.

The rearrangement links TRBV6-8 to TRBJ2-3, with 8 bases fitting TRBD2. The CDR3 spans 17 residues. The germline V gene encodes CDR1 MNHGY and CDR2 SAAAGT. The trim removed 4 bases at V and 1 base at J, leaving 10 bases unmatched. The CDR3 coding sequence is TGTGCCAGCAGTTTAGCGGGACTTAGTCTTGGCACAGATACGCAGTATTTT. Its translation: CASSLAGLSLGTDTQYF.

Judged by abundance, this clonotype is medium-sized. The chain joins TRBV7-2 to TRBJ2-7, with TRBD2 matching over 10 bases. V trimming: 2 bases; J trimming: 7 bases; junction bases outside the gene matches: 5. There are 14 residues in the CDR3. Germline V lookup: CDR1 SGHTA, CDR2 FQGNSA. The CDR3 coding sequence is TGTGCCAGCAGCTTACTAGCGGGAGTGGGTGAGCAGTACTTC. This gives the protein CASSLLAGVGEQYF.

The chain recombines TRBV20-1 with TRBJ2-5; 10 nucleotides match TRBD1. The J call may be faulty, since TRBJ2-7 better matches the DNA end. Germline CDR1 reads DFQATT; CDR2 reads SNEGSKA (reference sequence). The CDR3 has 15 amino acids. CDR3 sequence (DNA): TGCAGTGCTACCCCCTTCACCGGGACAGGGGACGAGCAGTACTTC. Translated: CSATPFTGTGDEQYF.

This chain connects TRBV7-3 to TRBJ2-1, with 7 bases that match TRBD2. Germline CDR1 and CDR2: SGHTA and FQGTGA. Germline trimming cut 2 bases from V and 7 bases from J; bases unmatched to any gene: 11. The CDR3 covers 16 residues. In DNA form, the CDR3 reads TGTGCCAGCAGCTTACAAGCGGGGAGAGGTAGGAATGAGCAGTTCTTC. Amino acids: CASSLQAGRGRNEQFF.

The J gene is TRBJ2-1, the V gene TRBV7-3; unclear D gene. Trimming cost V 4 bases and J 0 bases, with 10 bases left between them. This CDR3 is built from 15 residues. Germline values: CDR1 SGHTA, CDR2 FQGTGA. The CDR3 loop is CASSSAKSSYNEQFF. In DNA form, the CDR3 reads TGTGCCAGCAGCTCCGCAAAAAGCTCCTACAATGAGCAGTTCTTC.

This clonotype is termed medium-sized. V and J are TRBV25-1 and TRBJ1-3; D may be TRBD1 (5 bases). CDR1 and CDR2 from the germline V gene are MGHDK and SYGVNS. Between the trimmed V and J ends, which lost 5 bases and 7 bases, there was a span of 12 bases. The CDR3 runs 13 residues. The CDR3 sequence: CASSQQGVNTIYF. In nucleotides, the CDR3 is TGTGCCAGCAGTCAACAAGGGGTGAACACCATATATTTT.

The chain links TRBV28 to TRBJ2-1; D tentatively reads TRBD1 or TRBD2 (6 bases each). This CDR3 is 15 amino acids long. Germline V lookup: CDR1 MDHEN, CDR2 SYDVKM. V was pared by 6 bases and J by 5 bases, with 17 bases between. CDR3 protein: CASSPRGRTNNEQFF. CDR3 DNA: TGTGCCAGCAGCCCCAGGGGACGGACTAACAATGAGCAGTTCTTC.

This clonotype qualifies as medium-sized (0.01 to 0.1%). V is TRBV7-9 and J is TRBJ2-5, with 14 nucleotides matching TRBD2. This CDR3 region has 16 residues. Per germline, CDR1 SEHNR and CDR2 FQNEAQ (reference sequence). J gave up 11 bases and V 5 bases, and 13 bases lay outside the gene matches. This CDR3 is CASSPPTSGGAREQYF. The DNA for the CDR3 is TGTGCCAGCAGCCCCCCGACTAGCGGGGGGGCTCGAGAGCAGTACTTC.

The chain couples TRBV7-8 to TRBJ2-3; D is perhaps TRBD1 (6 bases). The J call could be wrong; TRBJ2-1 is a better fit for the DNA end. CDR1 and CDR2 from the germline V gene are SGHVS and FQNEAQ. The length of the CDR3 is 15 residues. The CDR3 sequence is CASSLVGAGVNEQFF. In DNA, the CDR3 is TGTGCCAGCAGCTTAGTGGGGGCCGGGGTCAATGAGCAGTTCTTC.

By sample fraction, this clonotype is medium-sized. V is TRBV27 and J is TRBJ2-3; D possibly corresponds to TRBD1 (6 bases). Germline V gene data show CDR1 as MNHEY and CDR2 as SMNVEV (reference sequence). V was shortened by 6 bases and J by 2 bases, with 12 bases between the two germline ends. CDR3 length: 14 residues. CDR3 residues: CASRKGQFTDTQYF. The CDR3 DNA reads TGTGCCAGCAGAAAAGGACAGTTCACAGATACGCAGTATTTT.

This clonotype was picked up one time. V usage is TRBV7-6 and J usage is TRBJ2-5; no reliable D call. The end of the DNA fits TRBJ2-1 better, so the J call may be wrong. Germline V gives CDR1 SGHVS, CDR2 FNYEAQ. The CDR3 extends over 15 amino acids. CDR3 protein: CASSSPARSYNEQFF. The CDR3 coding sequence is TGTGCCAGCAGCTCCCCCGCGCGGAGCTACAATGAGCAGTTCTTC.

This clonotype came up many times. Since a much larger clone is just one base distant, this may be a read error. The chain carries TRBV10-1 and TRBJ2-7; 10 nucleotides align to TRBD2. Trimming at V came to 5 bases and at J to 7 bases, leaving 8 bases not matched to a gene. Germline lookup yields CDR1 WNHNN and CDR2 SYGVQD (reference sequence). The CDR3 contains 14 residues. CDR3 coding DNA: TGCGCCAGCAGTCTAGCGGGAGTGCAGGGTGAGCAGTACTTC. Protein: CASSLAGVQGEQYF.

The genes are TRBV7-3 and TRBJ2-3, with no clear D. Judging by the DNA end, TRBJ2-5 fits better; the J call may be wrong. Germline CDR1 SGHTA, CDR2 FQGTGA. CDR3 length equals 14 residues. The CDR3 nucleotides are TGTGCCAGCAGCCCCACCGGCCTCCAAGAGACCCAGTACTTC. Encoded protein: CASSPTGLQETQYF.

In its sample, this clonotype was seen many times. The chain couples TRBV6-1 to TRBJ2-1; possibly TRBD2 for D (5 bases). Germline V gives CDR1 MNHNS, CDR2 SASEGT. The CDR3 has 15 residues. V lost 6 bases and J 10 bases, leaving 22 bases between the germline ends. The CDR3 bases are TGTGCCAGCAGCCATGGTGGGAGACCACCCGGCGAGCAGTTCTTC. Its protein product is CASSHGGRPPGEQFF.

This clonotype was picked up a small number of times. V and J are TRBV2 and TRBJ2-3; the D gene is possibly TRBD2 (5 bases). V lost 11 bases and J lost 4, with 16 bases in between. The CDR3 runs to 13 residues. Germline V CDR1 and CDR2: SNHLY, FYNNEI. Here the CDR3 reads CAGALDSADTQYF. CDR3 nucleotides: TGTGCCGGAGCCCTGGACTCCGCAGATACGCAGTATTTT. Complete variable domain (other parts from reference TRBV2 and TRBJ2-3): EPEVTQTPSHQVTQMGQEVILRCVPISNHLYFYWYRQILGQKVEFLVSFYNNEISEKSEIFDDQFSVERPDGSNFTLKIRSTKLEDSAMYFCAGALDSADTQYFGPGTRLTVL.

For this clonotype: This CDR3 fails to terminate in the conserved phenylalanine or tryptophan, so it likely reflects a read error. The DNA is left out, because the CDR3 cannot be placed on it with certainty; the CDR3 is given as TCRdb lists it. This chain connects TRBV7-3 to TRBJ2-6; TRBD2 is the table's D call, not checked against the DNA. Germline V CDR1 and CDR2: SGHTA, FQGTGA. The CDR3 contains 16 residues when both ends are counted. The CDR3 here is CASSSIPGLEEQFFGA.

This clonotype was counted a single time. The rearrangement links TRBV6-1 to TRBJ1-6; weak D call: TRBD1 (5 bases). The length of the CDR3 is 15 residues. V lost 5 bases and J lost 19, with 27 bases in between. CDR1 is MNHNS, CDR2 SASEGT, per germline. This CDR3 reads CASSKTVDPSYEQHF. In DNA, the CDR3 is TGTGCCAGCAGTAAGACAGTCGACCCTTCCTACGAGCAGCACTTT.

This clonotype showed up just a few times. The CDR3 loop is CASSFLGQGTYEQYF. Here the CDR3 DNA reads TGTGCCAGCAGCTTTCTTGGACAGGGGACCTACGAGCAGTACTTC. J is TRBJ2-6 and V is TRBV7-2; TRBD1 agrees at 9 bases. The DNA end is more similar to TRBJ2-7, so the J call may be wrong. CDR3 length: 15 residues. Germline lookup yields CDR1 SGHTA and CDR2 FQGNSA.

V and J are TRBV7-2 and TRBJ2-1; a possible D gene is TRBD2 (6 bases). The CDR3 is made up of 14 amino acids. Germline assignment: CDR1 SGHTA and CDR2 FQGNSA. V gave up 2 bases and J gave up 8 bases, with 13 bases separating them. In DNA form, the CDR3 reads TGTGCCAGCAGCTTAAACCGCGGCGGGGATGAGCAGTTCTTC. This codes for CASSLNRGGDEQFF.